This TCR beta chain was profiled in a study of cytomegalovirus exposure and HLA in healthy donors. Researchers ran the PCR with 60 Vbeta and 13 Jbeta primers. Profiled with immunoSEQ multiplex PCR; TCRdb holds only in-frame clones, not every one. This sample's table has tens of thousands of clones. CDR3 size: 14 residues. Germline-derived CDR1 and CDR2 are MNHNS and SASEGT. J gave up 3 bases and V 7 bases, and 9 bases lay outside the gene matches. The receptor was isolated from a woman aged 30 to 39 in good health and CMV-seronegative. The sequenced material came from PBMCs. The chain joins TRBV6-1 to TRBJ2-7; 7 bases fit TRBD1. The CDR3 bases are TGTGCCAGCAAGGGACAGAGCGCACACTACGAGCAGTACTTC. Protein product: CASKGQSAHYEQYF.